Presented here are 26 T cell receptor beta chains from one specimen sequenced in a study of shared clonotypes between healthy human individuals. Data came from immunoSEQ multiplex PCR; TCRdb stores just in-frame clones and leaves some out. The table includes 600,000 to 750,000 clones, roughly two thirds detected once. The sequencing input was memory CD4+ T cells sorted from blood. Documented subset: CD45RA-negative fraction. The receptors come from a woman aged 25 to 39 in good health.

V is TRBV5-6 and J is TRBJ2-5; D is perhaps TRBD1 (6 bases). Germline V gene data show CDR1 as SGHDT and CDR2 as YYEEEE. This CDR3 region has 12 residues. V was shortened by 4 bases and J by 11 bases, with 15 bases between the two germline ends. The CDR3: CASSTKQGTQYF. DNA for the CDR3: TGTGCCAGCAGCACCAAACAGGGTACGCAGTACTTC.

Turning to this clone: This may be a read error, as it is one base from a much larger clone. This chain uses TRBV28 with TRBJ1-5; D is possibly TRBD1 (6 bases). Trimming removed 6 bases at V and 3 bases at J, with 12 bases between. This CDR3 comprises 14 residues. Per germline, CDR1 MDHEN and CDR2 SYDVKM. CDR3: CASRDSYNNQPQHF. The CDR3, as DNA: TGTGCCAGCAGGGACAGCTATAACAATCAGCCCCAGCATTTT.

This clone was seen repeatedly, ten times or more. The rearrangement uses TRBV9 and TRBJ1-2; tentative D call: TRBD1 (5 bases). Looked up from germline, CDR1 is SGDLS and CDR2 is YYNGEE. Trimming removed 0 bases at V and 7 bases at J, with 13 bases between. This CDR3 is 14 amino acids long. CDR3 residues: CASSVGRDSGGYTF. The CDR3 DNA sequence: TGTGCCAGCAGCGTAGGTCGTGACAGTGGTGGCTACACCTTC.

Details on this clone: A read error is likely here: a far larger clone is one base away. The chain combines TRBV28 with TRBJ2-7, with a weak D call TRBD2 (5 bases). The V end was cut by 3 bases, the J end by 6 bases, with 15 bases between. The CDR3 loop spans 14 amino acids. CDR1 is MDHEN, CDR2 SYDVKM, per germline. The CDR3 loop reads CASSFFRGIGEQYF. The CDR3 nucleotides are TGTGCCAGCAGTTTCTTTCGGGGAATCGGCGAGCAGTACTTC.

This clone has a count of ten or more. The CDR3 sequence: CASRSTGGPYGYTF. CDR3 nucleotides: TGTGCCAGCAGATCTACAGGGGGCCCCTATGGCTACACCTTC. The rearrangement joins TRBV5-6 to TRBJ1-2; 9 bases match TRBD1. CDR1 and CDR2 from the germline V gene are SGHDT and YYEEEE. Trimming removed 5 bases from V and 4 bases from J; junction bases left unmatched: 6. This CDR3 is 14 amino acids long.

The chain links TRBV7-9 to TRBJ1-4; TRBD1 aligns across 8 bases. Germline V CDR1 and CDR2: SEHNR, FQNEAQ (reference sequence). V lost 1 base, J lost 2 bases, and 0 bases stayed unmatched. The CDR3 has 15 amino acids. CDR3 nucleotide sequence: TGTGCCAGCAGCTTAGGGACAGGGACTAATGAAAAACTGTTTTTT. The encoded protein is CASSLGTGTNEKLFF.

The rearrangement links TRBV30 to TRBJ2-1, with TRBD2 identical over 7 bases. The trim removed 3 bases at V and 4 bases at J, leaving 12 bases unmatched. The germline V gene encodes CDR1 GTSNPN and CDR2 SVGIG (reference sequence). The CDR3 runs to 16 residues. This CDR3 is CAWSPPGGRSYNEQFF. The CDR3 region has the DNA TGTGCCTGGAGCCCCCCCGGCGGGAGATCGTACAATGAGCAGTTCTTC.

This chain connects TRBV28 to TRBJ2-7; 8 bases agree with TRBD1. Trimming cost V 6 bases and J 2 bases; bases outside gene matches: 9. The CDR3 extends over 15 amino acids. CDR1 and CDR2 (germline): MDHEN, SYDVKM. In nucleotides, the CDR3 is TGTGCCAGCAGCCTCGGGACAGGCCTCCCCTACGAGCAGTACTTC. It encodes CASSLGTGLPYEQYF. Complete variable domain (other parts from reference TRBV28 and TRBJ2-7): DVKVTQSSRYLVKRTGEKVFLECVQDMDHENMFWYRQDPGLGLRLIYFSYDVKMKEKGDIPEGYSVSREKKERFSLILESASTNQTSMYLCASSLGTGLPYEQYFGPGTRLTVT.

The rearrangement uses TRBV18 and TRBJ2-1; 7 nucleotides match TRBD2. The CDR3 sequence is 15 residues long. Trimming took 6 bases from V and 8 from J; bases not matched to a gene: 13. The V gene's germline CDR1 is KGHSH and CDR2 LQKENI. The CDR3 sequence is CASSGGGAWFDEQFF. CDR3 nucleotide sequence: TGTGCCAGCTCTGGGGGAGGGGCTTGGTTCGATGAGCAGTTCTTC.

This chain joins TRBV5-4 and TRBJ2-1; the match to TRBD1 covers 9 bases. With V trimmed by 4 bases and J by 3 bases, 2 bases remained unmatched. This CDR3 spans 14 amino acids. Germline V gene lookup returns CDR1 SGHNT and CDR2 YYREEE (reference sequence). The CDR3 DNA reads TGTGCCAGCAGCAAGGGACAGGGCTACAATGAGCAGTTCTTC. Encoded protein: CASSKGQGYNEQFF.

V usage is TRBV18 and J usage is TRBJ1-2; D is undetermined. Germline V gene sequence: CDR1 KGHSH, CDR2 LQKENI. This CDR3 is 13 amino acids long. With 2 bases removed from V and 8 bases from J, the gap between germline ends came to 12 bases. The CDR3 coding sequence is TGTGCCAGCTCACCAAGGTCAGCAGACGGCTACACCTTC. Protein sequence: CASSPRSADGYTF.

This clone was detected once. CDR3 DNA: TGTGCCAGCAGCTTATATAGCGGCTCAGATACGCAGTATTTT. Translated: CASSLYSGSDTQYF. The chain couples TRBV7-6 to TRBJ2-3, with D maybe TRBD2 (6 bases). CDR1 SGHVS and CDR2 FNYEAQ come from the germline V gene. This CDR3 contains 14 residues. V was clipped by 2 bases and J by 4 bases, with 10 bases between them.

The J gene is TRBJ2-2, the V gene TRBV18, with D tentatively TRBD1 (5 bases). V shed 3 bases and J shed 2 bases, with 22 bases lying between them. The CDR3 spans 19 residues. Germline V CDR1 and CDR2: KGHSH, LQKENI. The chain's CDR3 is CASSPAAGHPVANTGELFF. The DNA for the CDR3 is TGTGCCAGCTCACCGGCGGCAGGGCATCCAGTCGCCAACACCGGGGAGCTGTTTTTT.

V is TRBV4-1 and J is TRBJ2-1; TRBD2 matches 9 bases. This CDR3 region has 13 residues. Germline loops: CDR1 MGHRA, CDR2 YSYEKL. V lost 4 bases to trimming and J lost 10 bases; unmatched junction nucleotides: 5. The CDR3 bases are TGCGCCAGCAGCCCGGGACTAGCTCGCGAGCAGTTCTTC. Its translation is CASSPGLAREQFF.

This clone has only a few counts. This sample includes further DNA sequences coding for the same CDR3. The chain combines TRBV18 with TRBJ1-1, with D perhaps TRBD1 (5 bases). The CDR3 consists of 13 residues. V lost 3 bases and J lost 1, with 6 bases in between. Germline lookup yields CDR1 KGHSH and CDR2 LQKENI. The CDR3 nucleotides are TGTGCCAGCTCACCCGGGGGGAACACTGAAGCTTTCTTT. Translation: CASSPGGNTEAFF.

The J gene is TRBJ1-6, the V gene TRBV27; D gene ambiguous. Looked up from germline, CDR1 is MNHEY and CDR2 is SMNVEV (reference sequence). Deletions cut 6 bases from V and 9 bases from J, with 15 bases between. The CDR3 consists of 14 residues. CDR3 DNA sequence: TGTGCCAGCAGGTCCGGCGGACGAGGTTCACCCCTCCACTTT. Translated, it gives CASRSGGRGSPLHF.

V gene TRBV18 combines with J gene TRBJ1-1, with D possibly being TRBD1 (5 bases). CDR3 size: 13 residues. In germline, CDR1 is KGHSH, CDR2 LQKENI. V dropped 1 base and J dropped 6 bases, with 9 bases sitting between them. The CDR3, as DNA: TGTGCCAGCTCACCACAGGGGAGAGCTGAAGCTTTCTTT. It specifies CASSPQGRAEAFF.

The J gene is TRBJ1-2, the V gene TRBV25-1; 8 bases are shared with TRBD1. The J segment lost 5 bases and the V segment lost 3 bases, leaving 5 bases of the junction unmatched. CDR1 and CDR2 (germline): MGHDK, SYGVNS. The CDR3 is 14 amino acids. In nucleotides, the CDR3 is TGTGCCAGCAGTGATTCCGGACAGGGTTATGGCTACACCTTC. Translated: CASSDSGQGYGYTF.

V usage is TRBV18 and J usage is TRBJ2-7; 7 bases are shared with TRBD1. Looked up from germline, CDR1 is KGHSH and CDR2 is LQKENI. Trimming removed 0 bases from V and 5 bases from J; junction bases left unmatched: 7. The CDR3 covers 15 residues. The CDR3 nucleotides read TGTGCCAGCTCACCACCGAGTCAGGGGGACCACGAGCAGTACTTC. This sequence encodes CASSPPSQGDHEQYF.

The CDR3 DNA reads as TGTGCCAGCAGTCCCCACTTCTACACGGGGGACACCGGGGAGCTGTTTTTT. Its translation: CASSPHFYTGDTGELFF. The V call is TRBV27, the J call TRBJ2-2, with D tentatively TRBD2 (6 bases). The CDR3 is 17 residues long. Germline assignment: CDR1 MNHEY and CDR2 SMNVEV (reference sequence). Trimming removed 5 bases at V and 3 bases at J, with 19 bases between.

The V call is TRBV5-8, the J call TRBJ1-4, with TRBD1 matching over 9 bases. Germline loops: CDR1 SGHTS, CDR2 YDEGEE. The trim removed 7 bases at V and 8 bases at J, leaving 21 bases unmatched. The CDR3 length is 18 residues. The CDR3 region is CASGTQVSTDRGSEKLFF. DNA for the CDR3: TGTGCCAGCGGAACCCAGGTCTCCACCGACAGGGGGAGCGAAAAACTGTTTTTT.

A few counts support this clone. This chain connects TRBV25-1 to TRBJ2-1, with D possibly being TRBD1 or TRBD2 (5 bases each). CDR3 size: 15 residues. CDR1 is MGHDK, CDR2 SYGVNS, per germline. Trimming stripped 2 bases from V and 4 bases from J, with 12 bases between. The CDR3 sequence: CASSEPGGHYNEQFF. DNA for the CDR3: TGTGCCAGCAGTGAACCTGGGGGTCATTACAATGAGCAGTTCTTC.

V is TRBV2 and J is TRBJ2-1; D is undetermined. The germline V gene encodes CDR1 SNHLY and CDR2 FYNNEI. The length of the CDR3 is 11 residues. The V and J ends lost 8 bases and 7 bases respectively, with 9 bases between them. The CDR3 loop is CASQLVNEQFF. CDR3 nucleotides: TGTGCCAGCCAGTTGGTGAATGAGCAGTTCTTC.

As to this clone: The same CDR3 can be traced to other DNA sequences in this sample. The rearrangement uses TRBV11-2 and TRBJ2-1; the match to TRBD2 covers 14 bases. Looked up from germline, CDR1 is SGHAT and CDR2 is FQNNGV. The V gene end was trimmed by 4 bases and the J gene end by 7 bases; junction bases not matched to a gene: 3. CDR3 length: 15 amino acids. CDR3 amino acids: CASSSTSGRVNEQFF. The CDR3 nucleotides read TGTGCCAGCAGCTCGACTAGCGGGAGGGTGAATGAGCAGTTCTTC.

This clone showed up just once. CDR3: CASSRDTVLGEQYF. Here the CDR3 DNA reads TGTGCCAGCAGCCGGGACACGGTTTTGGGCGAGCAGTACTTC. The V and J genes are TRBV11-2 and TRBJ2-7; TRBD1 might be the D (6 bases). The CDR3 totals 14 residues. V was cut by 5 bases and J by 6 bases, with 17 bases left in between. Germline V CDR1 and CDR2: SGHAT, FQNNGV. Drawing the rest from reference TRBV11-2 and TRBJ2-7, the complete variable domain is EAGVAQSPRYKIIEKRQSVAFWCNPISGHATLYWYQQILGQGPKLLIQFQNNGVVDDSQLPKDRFSAERLKGVDSTLKIQPAKLEDSAVYLCASSRDTVLGEQYFGPGTRLTVT.

The V and J genes are TRBV5-5 and TRBJ2-5; perhaps TRBD1 as D (7 bases). Trimming stripped 5 bases from V and 0 bases from J, with 23 bases between. Germline-derived CDR1 and CDR2 are SGHKS and YYEKEE (reference sequence). The CDR3 extends over 18 amino acids. CDR3 sequence (DNA): TGTGCCAGCAGAATCACCAGCCGACAGGGAGGAAACCAAGAGACCCAGTACTTC. It specifies CASRITSRQGGNQETQYF.